Listed here are 11 T cell receptor beta chains from one sample, sequenced in a study of blood T cell repertoires in COVID-19 (dated by TCRdb to 2018 to 2021). The library was obtained by the immunoSEQ multiplex PCR assay. TCRdb holds this immuneACCESS table with in-frame rearrangements only. Some clones are missing; in checked studies, unresolved V genes explain under half, and the rest has no known cause. The sample data list approximately 70,000 clones, and about 87% of these were observed just once. 5% to 6.5% of the sample is in the top ten clones. The sequenced sample consisted of peripheral blood. These receptors all come from a woman between 45 and 60 years old with acute or convalescent COVID-19.

The chain couples TRBV5-4 to TRBJ1-6; 12 bases line up with TRBD1. With V trimmed by 0 bases and J by 10 bases, 2 bases remained unmatched. This CDR3 has 15 amino acids. Germline CDR1 and CDR2: SGHNT and YYREEE (reference sequence). CDR3 coding DNA: TGTGCCAGCAGCTTGGGGGACAGGGGGCGATCACCCCTCCACTTT. Translation gives CASSLGDRGRSPLHF.

The J gene is TRBJ2-2, the V gene TRBV5-1; D call uncertain. The CDR3 sequence is 15 residues long. V was trimmed by 1 base and J by 1 base, leaving 8 bases between them. Germline CDR1 is SGHRS and CDR2 is YFSETQ. The DNA of the CDR3 is TGCGCCAGCAGCTTGTACCGGTTGAACACCGGGGAGCTGTTTTTT. Translation gives CASSLYRLNTGELFF.

The sample holds a few counts of this clone. The V call is TRBV5-8, the J call TRBJ1-3; D remains unclear. V was pared by 1 base and J by 2 bases, with 7 bases between. CDR3 length: 14 amino acids. CDR1 is SGHTS, CDR2 YDEGEE, per germline. The CDR3 region is CASSLWAPGNTIYF. CDR3 nucleotide sequence: TGTGCCAGCAGCTTGTGGGCACCTGGAAACACCATATATTTT.

The chain uses TRBV9 and TRBJ2-7, with a tentative D call TRBD1 (5 bases). The germline gives CDR1 SGDLS, CDR2 YYNGEE. Between the trimmed V and J ends, which lost 0 bases and 7 bases, there was a span of 11 bases. The CDR3 extends over 13 amino acids. The CDR3 nucleotides read TGTGCCAGCAGCGTAGGGGTAGGGGTGGAGCAGTACTTC. This encodes CASSVGVGVEQYF.

This clone appeared once. CDR3 sequence reads: CASSPGHSNTGELFF. The DNA for the CDR3 is TGTGCCAGCTCGCCGGGACACTCCAACACCGGGGAGCTGTTTTTT. The chain carries TRBV18 and TRBJ2-2; the D gene is possibly TRBD1 (6 bases). Trimming pared 6 bases from V and 2 bases from J, leaving 13 bases between. Germline V lookup: CDR1 KGHSH, CDR2 LQKENI. The CDR3 runs to 15 residues.

V gene TRBV19 combines with J gene TRBJ1-6; D call uncertain. The germline CDR1 and CDR2 sequences are LNHDA and SQIVND (reference sequence). Trimming removed 5 bases from V and 7 bases from J, with 6 bases in between. CDR3 length equals 12 residues. This CDR3 is CASSPGNSPLHF. In DNA form, the CDR3 reads TGTGCCAGTAGTCCGGGGAATTCACCCCTCCACTTT.

The rearrangement joins TRBV12-3 or TRBV12-4 to TRBJ1-2; 7 positions match TRBD1. Germline trimming cut 2 bases from V and 8 bases from J; bases unmatched to any gene: 5. The CDR3 sequence is 13 residues long. CDR3 amino acids: CASSLIGTAGYTF. As DNA, the CDR3 is TGTGCCAGCAGTTTAATTGGGACAGCGGGCTACACCTTC.

The rearrangement joins TRBV2 to TRBJ1-2; D not certain. The V gene lost 4 bases and the J gene lost 6 bases, with 9 bases spanning the gap. Germline assignment: CDR1 SNHLY and CDR2 FYNNEI. This CDR3 is 12 amino acids long. CDR3 DNA: TGTGCCAGCAGTGGATTCGGTGATGGCTACACCTTC. Protein sequence: CASSGFGDGYTF.

J is TRBJ1-6 and V is TRBV4-2; 9 bases are a match to TRBD1. This CDR3 is built from 16 residues. The germline V gene has CDR1 LGHNA and CDR2 YNFKEQ. Unmatched junction bases numbered 5, after V lost 2 bases and J lost 6 bases. CDR3 region: CASSQSAGQGNSPLHF. Written as DNA, the CDR3 is TGTGCCAGCAGCCAATCCGCGGGACAGGGTAATTCACCCCTCCACTTT.

V usage is TRBV15 and J usage is TRBJ1-2; a possible D gene is TRBD1 (6 bases). Looked up from germline, CDR1 is LNHNV and CDR2 is YYDKDF (reference sequence). The CDR3 is 16 residues long. V lost 0 bases, J lost 3 bases, and 14 bases lay in between. Here the CDR3 reads CATSREGGGGYYGYTF. The CDR3 DNA reads TGTGCCACCAGCAGAGAGGGGGGAGGGGGATACTATGGCTACACCTTC.

This chain connects TRBV3-1 (or the pseudogene TRBV3-2) to TRBJ1-1; possibly TRBD1 for D (6 bases). V was cut by 0 bases and J by 7 bases, with 9 bases left in between. The germline V gene encodes CDR1 LGHDT and CDR2 YNNKEL (reference sequence). This CDR3 has 13 residues. The CDR3 nucleotides are TGTGCCAGCAGCCAAGACGGGGGGCGTGAAGCTTTCTTT. This encodes CASSQDGGREAFF.